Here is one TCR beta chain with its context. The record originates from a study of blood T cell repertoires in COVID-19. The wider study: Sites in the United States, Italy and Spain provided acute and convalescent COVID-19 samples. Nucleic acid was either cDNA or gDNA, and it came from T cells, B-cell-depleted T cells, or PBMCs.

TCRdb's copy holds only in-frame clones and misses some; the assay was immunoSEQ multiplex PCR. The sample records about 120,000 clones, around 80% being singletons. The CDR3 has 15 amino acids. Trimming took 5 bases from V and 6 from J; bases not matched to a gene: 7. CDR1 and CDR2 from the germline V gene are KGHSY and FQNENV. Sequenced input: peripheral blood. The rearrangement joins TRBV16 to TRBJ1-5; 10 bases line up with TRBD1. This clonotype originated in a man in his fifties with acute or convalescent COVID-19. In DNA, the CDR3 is TGTGCCAGCAGCACCGGACAGGGGGTTGGTCAGCCCCAGCATTTT. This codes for CASSTGQGVGQPQHF.